These 15 T cell receptor beta chains came from one sample sequenced in a study of neurological immune-mediated disorders. TCRdb used MiXCR to reprocess the 5' RACE reads, holding one entry per CDR3 protein. The table records tens of thousands of distinct CDR3 sequences, about 3% of them present only once. The sequenced sample was PBMCs. Receptor source: a man aged 40-50 years with multiple sclerosis.

This clonotype was picked up a small number of times. The chain is built from TRBV6-1 and TRBJ2-7; D remains unclear. V was trimmed by 8 bases and J by 2 bases, leaving 16 bases between them. Germline-derived CDR1 and CDR2 are MNHNS and SASEGT. The CDR3 is 14 amino acids. In nucleotides, the CDR3 is TGTGCCAGCGACGATACTCCCGGAACCTACGAGCAGTACTTC. Its protein is CASDDTPGTYEQYF.

This clonotype was recorded at least ten times. This sequence joins TRBV5-1 and TRBJ2-3, with a weak D call TRBD1 (6 bases). The CDR3 covers 15 residues. Trimming pared 7 bases from V and 2 bases from J, leaving 17 bases between. From germline, CDR1 is SGHRS and CDR2 YFSETQ. CDR3 nucleotide sequence: TGCGCCAGCCGCCACTTACAGGGATCCACAGATACGCAGTATTTT. Protein: CASRHLQGSTDTQYF. Filled out from reference TRBV5-1 and TRBJ2-3, the complete variable domain reads KAGVTQTPRYLIKTRGQQVTLSCSPISGHRSVSWYQQTPGQGLQFLFEYFSETQRNKGNFPGRFSGRQFSNSRSEMNVSTLELGDSALYLCASRHLQGSTDTQYFGPGTRLTVL.

This clonotype appeared many times. This chain uses TRBV29-1 with TRBJ1-5; no firm D call. The germline V gene has CDR1 SQVTM and CDR2 ANQGSEA. The CDR3 consists of 13 residues. The V and J ends lost 3 bases and 3 bases respectively, with 9 bases between them. CDR3 protein: CSVETAYNQPQHF. The CDR3 nucleotides read TGCAGCGTTGAGACGGCATACAATCAGCCCCAGCATTTT.

To note about this clonotype: It may be a read error: a sequence one base away is much more abundant. The chain couples TRBV7-9 to TRBJ2-3; 8 nucleotides align to TRBD1. The junction had 0 bases not matched to a gene; V was cut back by 3 bases and J by 1 base. Germline lookup yields CDR1 SEHNR and CDR2 FQNEAQ (reference sequence). The CDR3 spans 14 residues. CDR3 in DNA: TGTGCCAGCAGCTTGACAGGGGGCACAGATACGCAGTATTTT. It yields the protein CASSLTGGTDTQYF. Variable domain in full (rest from reference TRBV7-9 and TRBJ2-3): DTGVSQNPRHKITKRGQNVTFRCDPISEHNRLYWYRQTLGQGPEFLTYFQNEAQLEKSRLLSDRFSAERPKGSFSTLEIQRTEQGDSAMYLCASSLTGGTDTQYFGPGTRLTVL.

The rearrangement uses TRBV9 and TRBJ1-2; D is undetermined. The germline V gene encodes CDR1 SGDLS and CDR2 YYNGEE. Trimming took off 0 bases at V and 0 bases at J, with 9 bases between the two ends. The CDR3 loop spans 15 amino acids. CDR3 loop: CASSVDLQANYGYTF. CDR3 in DNA: TGTGCCAGCAGCGTAGATTTGCAAGCTAACTATGGCTACACCTTC.

This clonotype was recorded at least ten times. The chain is built from TRBV25-1 and TRBJ2-1, with D perhaps matching TRBD1 or TRBD2 (6 bases each). The germline CDR1 and CDR2 sequences are MGHDK and SYGVNS. This CDR3 comprises 17 residues. V lost 0 bases and J 9 bases, leaving 21 bases between the germline ends. CDR3 nucleotide sequence: TGTGCCAGCAGTGAATACCGAGGTTTAGGGGGGCCTGGTGAGCAGTTCTTC. Its translation is CASSEYRGLGGPGEQFF. The full variable domain, completed using reference TRBV25-1 and TRBJ2-1, is EADIYQTPRYLVIGTGKKITLECSQTMGHDKMYWYQQDPGMELHLIHYSYGVNSTEKGDLSSESTVSRIRTEHFPLTLESARPSHTSQYLCASSEYRGLGGPGEQFFGPGTRLTVL.

Ten or more counts support this clonotype. In DNA form, the CDR3 reads TGTGCCAGCAGTGGCACTTATTCGGCTGGCGAGCAGTACTTC. It encodes CASSGTYSAGEQYF. The genes are TRBV2 and TRBJ2-7; D unclear. V was clipped by 4 bases and J by 6 bases, with 16 bases between them. CDR1 is SNHLY, CDR2 FYNNEI, per germline. This CDR3 has 14 residues.

This clonotype was recorded a few times. V usage is TRBV4-1 and J usage is TRBJ1-2; tentative D call: TRBD1 (6 bases). This CDR3 spans 17 amino acids. The V gene's germline CDR1 is MGHRA and CDR2 YSYEKL. Between the trimmed V and J ends, which lost 0 bases and 8 bases, there was a span of 22 bases. CDR3 bases: TGCGCCAGCAGCCAAGAGGACAAGGACAGAAAACGAGAGGGCTACACCTTC. Its translation: CASSQEDKDRKREGYTF.

This chain links TRBV10-2 with TRBJ1-5; the D is unclear. V was pared by 3 bases and J by 7 bases, with 7 bases between. Germline values: CDR1 WSHSY, CDR2 SAAADI. This CDR3 is 12 amino acids long. The CDR3 here is CASSETEQPQHF. CDR3 DNA sequence: TGCGCCAGCAGTGAAACGGAACAGCCCCAGCATTTT.

This clonotype was counted at least ten times. The chain combines TRBV5-5 with TRBJ2-3, with D possibly TRBD1 on 6 matching bases. V gave up 1 base and J gave up 3 bases, with 12 bases separating them. Germline lookup yields CDR1 SGHKS and CDR2 YYEKEE (reference sequence). CDR3 size: 15 residues. As DNA, the CDR3 is TGTGCCAGCAGCTTGACAGGGCACATTACAGATACGCAGTATTTT. It specifies CASSLTGHITDTQYF.

This clonotype was seen only a few times. This chain links TRBV3-1 with TRBJ1-1; D remains unclear. The length of the CDR3 is 14 residues. Germline V gives CDR1 LGHDT, CDR2 YNNKEL (reference sequence). V lost 0 bases, J lost 4 bases, and 9 bases lay in between. The CDR3 protein is CASSQEGGITEAFF. The CDR3 DNA is TGTGCCAGCAGCCAAGAGGGAGGGATCACTGAAGCTTTCTTT.

There are many counts of this clonotype. The chain is built from TRBV11-1 and TRBJ1-4; D is uncertain. Germline V gene data show CDR1 as SGHAT and CDR2 as FQDESV (reference sequence). The CDR3 is 15 amino acids. Deletions cut 0 bases from V and 2 bases from J, with 7 bases between. The CDR3 sequence: CASSLATNTNEKLFF. The DNA for the CDR3 is TGTGCCAGCAGCTTAGCGACAAATACTAATGAAAAACTGTTTTTT.

This clonotype came up a few times. Relative to the germline gene, one junction end is altered; a read error may explain this. The DNA for the CDR3 is TGTGCCAGCAGTGAAAACGGACAGGGAACACCCCTCAACTTT. Its translation is CASSENGQGTPLNF. The V call is TRBV2, the J call TRBJ1-6; 8 bases are a match to TRBD1. Germline loops: CDR1 SNHLY, CDR2 FYNNEI. The CDR3 is 14 residues long.

As for this clonotype: The junction does not match germline at one end; this may be a read error. V usage is TRBV6-5 and J usage is TRBJ1-5; the match to TRBD1 covers 9 bases. The germline V gene encodes CDR1 MNHEY and CDR2 SVGAGI. The CDR3 has 17 residues. This chain's CDR3 is CASRSDRGPGSNQPQNF. Written as DNA, the CDR3 is TGTGCCAGCAGATCGGACAGGGGTCCCGGGAGCAATCAGCCCCAGAATTTT.

This clonotype has ten or more counts. The V gene is TRBV18, the J gene TRBJ1-1; D is undetermined. Germline CDR1 reads KGHSH; CDR2 reads LQKENI. The CDR3 length is 12 residues. V lost 2 bases and J lost 10, with 11 bases in between. CDR3: CASSPEGRIAFF. As DNA, the CDR3 is TGTGCCAGCTCACCAGAAGGGAGGATAGCTTTCTTT. Supplemented by reference TRBV18 and TRBJ1-1, the full variable domain reads NAGVMQNPRHLVRRRGQEARLRCSPMKGHSHVYWYRQLPEEGLKFMVYLQKENIIDESGMPKERFSAEFPKEGPSILRIQQVVRGDSAAYFCASSPEGRIAFFGQGTRLTVV.